Following are 2 T cell receptor beta chains from one sample sequenced in a study of OX40 agonist ivuxolimab in advanced cancers. The protocol was immunoSEQ multiplex PCR, while the TCRdb copy is restricted to in-frame clones and leaves out a portion. In the table there are tens of thousands of clones, roughly nine tenths of which are singletons. Sample: CD4+ or CD8+ T cells sorted from blood, taken in a trial of the OX40 agonist ivuxolimab. The receptor set was obtained from an adult with an advanced solid tumor such as melanoma, head and neck, liver or kidney cancer.

The V and J genes are TRBV27 and TRBJ2-1, with a weak D call TRBD2 (6 bases). CDR1 is MNHEY, CDR2 SMNVEV, per germline (reference sequence). Between the trimmed V and J ends, which lost 5 bases and 3 bases, there was a span of 20 bases. CDR3 length: 17 amino acids. The CDR3, as DNA: TGTGCCAGCAGTCCCAGTGGGGGATGGGGGGACTACAATGAGCAGTTCTTC. This translates into CASSPSGGWGDYNEQFF.

The V gene is TRBV5-1, the J gene TRBJ2-3; maybe TRBD2 (5 bases). Trimming stripped 2 bases from V and 1 base from J, with 11 bases between. Germline CDR1 SGHRS, CDR2 YFSETQ. The CDR3 has 15 amino acids. Written as DNA, the CDR3 is TGCGCCAGCAGCTTCTCGGGTAGCGGCACAGATACGCAGTATTTT. Protein sequence: CASSFSGSGTDTQYF.